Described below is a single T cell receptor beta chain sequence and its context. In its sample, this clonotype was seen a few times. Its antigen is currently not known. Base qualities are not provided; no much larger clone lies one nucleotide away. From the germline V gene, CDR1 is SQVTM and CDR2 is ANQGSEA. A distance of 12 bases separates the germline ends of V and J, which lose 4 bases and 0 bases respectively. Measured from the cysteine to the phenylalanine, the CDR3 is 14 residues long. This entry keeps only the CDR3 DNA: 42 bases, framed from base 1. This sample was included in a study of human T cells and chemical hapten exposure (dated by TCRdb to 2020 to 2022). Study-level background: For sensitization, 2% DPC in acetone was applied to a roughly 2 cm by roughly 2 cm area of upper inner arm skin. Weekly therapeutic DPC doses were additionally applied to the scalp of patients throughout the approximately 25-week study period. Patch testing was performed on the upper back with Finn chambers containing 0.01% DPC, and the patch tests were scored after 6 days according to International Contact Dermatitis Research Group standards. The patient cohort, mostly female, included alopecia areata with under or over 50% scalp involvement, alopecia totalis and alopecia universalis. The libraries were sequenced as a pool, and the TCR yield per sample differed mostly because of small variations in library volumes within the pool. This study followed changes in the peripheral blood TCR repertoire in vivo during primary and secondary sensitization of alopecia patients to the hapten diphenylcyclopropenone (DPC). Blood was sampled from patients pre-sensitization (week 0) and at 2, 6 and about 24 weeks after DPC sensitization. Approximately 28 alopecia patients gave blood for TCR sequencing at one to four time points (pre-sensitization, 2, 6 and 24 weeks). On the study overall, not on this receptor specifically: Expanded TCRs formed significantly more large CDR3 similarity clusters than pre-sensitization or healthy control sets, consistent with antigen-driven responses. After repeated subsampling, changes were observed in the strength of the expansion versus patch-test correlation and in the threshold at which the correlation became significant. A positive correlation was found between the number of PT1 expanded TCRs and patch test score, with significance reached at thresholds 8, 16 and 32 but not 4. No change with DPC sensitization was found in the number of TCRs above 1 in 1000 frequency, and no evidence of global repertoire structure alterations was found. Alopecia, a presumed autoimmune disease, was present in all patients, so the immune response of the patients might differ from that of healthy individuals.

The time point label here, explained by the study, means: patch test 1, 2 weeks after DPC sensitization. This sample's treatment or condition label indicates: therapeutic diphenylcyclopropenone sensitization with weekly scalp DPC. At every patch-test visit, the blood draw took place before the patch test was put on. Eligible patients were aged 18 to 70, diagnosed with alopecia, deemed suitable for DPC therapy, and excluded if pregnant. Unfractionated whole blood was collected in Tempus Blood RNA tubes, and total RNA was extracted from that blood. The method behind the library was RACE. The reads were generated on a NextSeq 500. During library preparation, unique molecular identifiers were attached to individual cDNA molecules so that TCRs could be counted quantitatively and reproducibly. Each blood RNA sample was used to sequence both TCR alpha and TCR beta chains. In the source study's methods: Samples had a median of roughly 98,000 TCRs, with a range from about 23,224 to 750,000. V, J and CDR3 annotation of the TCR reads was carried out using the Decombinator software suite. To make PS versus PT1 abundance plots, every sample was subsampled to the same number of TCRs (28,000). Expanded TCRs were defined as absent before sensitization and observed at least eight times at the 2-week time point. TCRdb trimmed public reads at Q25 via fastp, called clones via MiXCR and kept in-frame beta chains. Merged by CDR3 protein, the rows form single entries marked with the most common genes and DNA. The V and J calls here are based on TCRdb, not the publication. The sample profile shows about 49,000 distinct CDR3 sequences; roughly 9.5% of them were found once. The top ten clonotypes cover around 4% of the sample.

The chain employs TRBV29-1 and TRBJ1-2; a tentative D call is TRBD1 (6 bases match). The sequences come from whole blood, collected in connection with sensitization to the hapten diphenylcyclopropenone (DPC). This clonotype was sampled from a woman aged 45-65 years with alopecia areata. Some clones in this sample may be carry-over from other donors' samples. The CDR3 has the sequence CSVANRTANYGYTF. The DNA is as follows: TGCAGCGTTGCGAACCGGACAGCTAACTATGGCTACACCTTC.